This TCR beta chain is drawn from a study of cytomegalovirus exposure and HLA in healthy donors. The PCR had 60 Vbeta and 13 Jbeta primers. Data came from immunoSEQ multiplex PCR; TCRdb stores just in-frame clones and leaves some out. Among 110,000 to 150,000 clones listed, roughly 80% were seen once. This clone was picked up one time. The CDR3 runs to 15 residues. Trimming took 4 bases from V and 2 from J, leaving 11 bases between them. From germline, CDR1 is PRHDT and CDR2 FYEKMQ (reference sequence). The TCR was taken from a male donor in good health and CMV-seronegative. The sequencing sample was made of PBMCs. This sequence joins TRBV13 and TRBJ2-2; the D gene is possibly TRBD1 (5 bases). CDR3 region: CASSSRQINTGELFF. CDR3 DNA: TGTGCCAGCAGCTCGAGACAGATTAACACCGGGGAGCTGTTTTTT.